Shown below are 14 T cell receptor beta chains from a single sample sequenced in a study of control samples from healthy donors and cancer patients. Clones were sequenced by immunoSEQ multiplex PCR, and TCRdb holds only the in-frame ones, with some missing. The sample lists 35,000 to 45,000 clones; less than 90% were seen once. Sample: blood. Receptors originate from a man in his sixties in good health.

J is TRBJ1-3 and V is TRBV14; D is ambiguous. V lost 8 bases and J 4 bases, leaving 6 bases between the germline ends. The CDR3 covers 11 residues. CDR1 is SGHDN and CDR2 is FVKESK in the germline V gene. CDR3 region: CASGWGNTIYF. CDR3 in DNA: TGTGCCAGCGGTTGGGGAAACACCATATATTTT.

This chain joins TRBV7-9 and TRBJ2-3; 9 nucleotides match TRBD2. This CDR3 has 16 amino acids. Germline loops: CDR1 SEHNR, CDR2 FQNEAQ (reference sequence). Trimming at V came to 5 bases and at J to 3 bases, leaving 9 bases not matched to a gene. The chain's CDR3 is CASSRAGGGATDTQYF. In nucleotides, the CDR3 is TGTGCCAGCAGCCGCGCGGGAGGGGGGGCGACAGATACGCAGTATTTT.

This chain joins TRBV3-1 (or the pseudogene TRBV3-2) and TRBJ2-1, with TRBD2 identical over 7 bases. J lost 5 bases, V lost 4 bases, and 11 bases had no gene match. CDR3 length: 16 residues. Germline CDR1 reads LGHDT; CDR2 reads YNNKEL (reference sequence). CDR3 coding DNA: TGTGCCAGCAGCCTTTCTGGCGGGAGTATCCACAATGAGCAGTTCTTC. Its protein is CASSLSGGSIHNEQFF.

The chain has TRBV28 and TRBJ2-1, with 9 bases aligning to TRBD2. The CDR3 length is 17 residues. Looked up from germline, CDR1 is MDHEN and CDR2 is SYDVKM. With 2 bases clipped from V and 7 bases from J, the junction kept 12 bases outside the gene matches. In DNA, the CDR3 is TGTGCCAGCAGTTTACCTTTAGGCGGCGGGAGGGCGAATGAGCAGTTCTTC. This gives the protein CASSLPLGGGRANEQFF. The entire variable domain, with the rest obtained from reference TRBV28 and TRBJ2-1, is as follows: DVKVTQSSRYLVKRTGEKVFLECVQDMDHENMFWYRQDPGLGLRLIYFSYDVKMKEKGDIPEGYSVSREKKERFSLILESASTNQTSMYLCASSLPLGGGRANEQFFGPGTRLTVL.

The rearrangement uses TRBV2 and TRBJ1-3; tentatively, D is TRBD1 (5 bases). The CDR3 spans 14 residues. Looked up from germline, CDR1 is SNHLY and CDR2 is FYNNEI. V was trimmed by 5 bases and J by 4 bases, leaving 12 bases between them. The CDR3 sequence is CASSYGQTGNTIYF. CDR3 nucleotides: TGTGCCAGCAGTTATGGACAAACCGGAAACACCATATATTTT.

V is TRBV27 and J is TRBJ2-5, with TRBD1 matching 9 bases. Germline lookup yields CDR1 MNHEY and CDR2 SMNVEV (reference sequence). J lost 7 bases, V lost 5 bases, and 11 bases had no gene match. This CDR3 is 15 amino acids long. CDR3 region: CASSTPGQGLGTQYF. CDR3 DNA sequence: TGTGCCAGCAGTACTCCGGGACAGGGTTTGGGGACCCAGTACTTC.

V usage is TRBV2 and J usage is TRBJ2-7; 7 nucleotides agree with TRBD1. V lost 6 bases and J lost 5; bases outside the gene matches: 7. Germline-derived CDR1 and CDR2 are SNHLY and FYNNEI. The CDR3 totals 13 residues. CDR3 DNA sequence: TGTGCCAGCAGCCTTTCACAGGGGAACGAGCAGTACTTC. This encodes CASSLSQGNEQYF.

This chain uses TRBV7-9 with TRBJ1-1; D remains ambiguous. This CDR3 has 11 amino acids. Trimming stripped 3 bases from V and 3 bases from J, with 2 bases between. Per germline, CDR1 SEHNR and CDR2 FQNEAQ (reference sequence). CDR3 region: CASSLDTEAFF. Here the CDR3 DNA reads TGTGCCAGCAGCTTGGACACTGAAGCTTTCTTT.

This rearrangement joins TRBV5-1 to TRBJ2-3; D may match TRBD1 or TRBD2 (5 bases each). V gave up 9 bases and J gave up 2 bases, with 13 bases separating them. The CDR3 length is 13 residues. Germline-derived CDR1 and CDR2 are SGHRS and YFSETQ. CDR3 region: CATGLSDTDTQYF. In DNA form, the CDR3 reads TGCGCCACGGGGCTATCGGACACAGATACGCAGTATTTT.

This clone was observed once. The gene calls are TRBV11-2 and TRBJ2-1; TRBD2 agrees at 7 bases. V lost 4 bases, J lost 5 bases, and 14 bases stayed unmatched. Germline CDR1 reads SGHAT; CDR2 reads FQNNGV. The CDR3 is made up of 17 amino acids. The CDR3 nucleotides read TGTGCCAGCAGCTCCTGGGGCGGGACTATTAGGAACAATGAGCAGTTCTTC. Protein: CASSSWGGTIRNNEQFF.

The chain couples TRBV4-3 to TRBJ2-5; 8 nucleotides match TRBD1. Germline assignment: CDR1 LGHNA and CDR2 YSLEER. The CDR3 covers 15 residues. V dropped 0 bases and J dropped 5; count of bases not matched to a gene: 5. The CDR3 coding sequence is TGCGCCAGCAGCCAAGATTACAGGGGGACGGAGACCCAGTACTTC. It codes for CASSQDYRGTETQYF.

CDR3 sequence reads: CASSLIVGSPLHF. CDR3 nucleotide sequence: TGTGCCAGCAGTTTAATCGTGGGATCACCCCTCCACTTT. V gene TRBV12-3 or TRBV12-4 combines with J gene TRBJ1-6; D gene uncertain. The V and J ends lost 2 bases and 10 bases respectively, with 9 bases between them. The CDR3 runs to 13 residues.

This rearrangement joins TRBV6-5 to TRBJ1-2; 9 nucleotides align to TRBD1. Germline values: CDR1 MNHEY, CDR2 SVGAGI. The CDR3 is made up of 15 amino acids. The J segment lost 2 bases and the V segment lost 0 bases, leaving 1 base of the junction unmatched. The CDR3 region has the DNA TGTGCCAGCAGTTACTCGACAGGGGGGAACTATGGCTACACCTTC. Its protein product is CASSYSTGGNYGYTF.

This clone was observed once. This sequence joins TRBV7-2 and TRBJ2-1; 7 bases match TRBD2. With 3 bases clipped from V and 7 bases from J, the junction kept 3 bases outside the gene matches. This CDR3 is 13 amino acids long. The germline CDR1 and CDR2 sequences are SGHTA and FQGNSA. For the CDR3, the DNA is TGTGCCAGCAGCTTTCTGCGGGAGAATGAGCAGTTCTTC. Its translation: CASSFLRENEQFF.